Presented here are 12 T cell receptor beta chains from one specimen sequenced in a study of cytomegalovirus exposure and HLA in healthy donors. Primers: 60 Vbeta forward and 13 Jbeta reverse. TCRdb's table, derived via immunoSEQ multiplex PCR, lists solely in-frame clones and lacks some. The sample gives some 220,000 clones, 70% to 90% of which show up once; 0.24% is in the top ten. Sequencing input: PBMCs. These receptors came from a girl aged 2 to 10 in good health and CMV-seronegative.

The rearrangement joins TRBV2 to TRBJ1-5, with D perhaps TRBD1 (6 bases). Germline assignment: CDR1 SNHLY and CDR2 FYNNEI. The CDR3 runs 16 residues. Trimming pared 7 bases from V and 0 bases from J, leaving 16 bases between. The CDR3 is CASKRQEYYSNQPQHF. The CDR3 DNA reads as TGTGCCAGCAAAAGACAGGAGTATTATAGCAATCAGCCCCAGCATTTT.

Concerning this clone itself: At one boundary the junction diverges from the germline segment, which might be a read error. The CDR3 bases are TGTGCCAGCAGACTTAGGACTAGCGGGACGAACACCAGGGAGCTGTTTTTT. Translated, it gives CASRLRTSGTNTRELFF. The chain carries TRBV2 and TRBJ2-2, with 12 bases identical to TRBD2. This CDR3 spans 17 amino acids. Per the germline V gene, CDR1 is SNHLY and CDR2 is FYNNEI.

The CDR3 DNA reads as TGTGCCAGCTCACTTACCCCGGGACAGGGCGATCAGCCCCAGCATTTT. Amino acid sequence: CASSLTPGQGDQPQHF. The chain recombines TRBV18 with TRBJ1-5; the match to TRBD1 covers 9 bases. In germline, CDR1 is KGHSH, CDR2 LQKENI. V dropped 4 bases and J dropped 5; count of bases not matched to a gene: 9. This CDR3 has 16 residues.

The chain employs TRBV6-5 and TRBJ2-2; 10 bases agree with TRBD2. CDR3 length: 15 amino acids. Germline assignment: CDR1 MNHEY and CDR2 SVGAGI. V shed 6 bases, J shed 0 bases, and the junction held 1 base outside the gene matches. This chain's CDR3 is CASRSGGANTGELFF. CDR3 DNA: TGTGCCAGCAGGAGCGGGGGGGCGAACACCGGGGAGCTGTTTTTT.

V gene TRBV18 combines with J gene TRBJ1-6; tentatively, D is TRBD1 (5 bases). V lost 3 bases, J lost 5 bases, and 11 bases lay in between. Germline V CDR1 and CDR2: KGHSH, LQKENI. The CDR3 totals 15 residues. The CDR3 is CASSPSTVNNSPLHF. In DNA form, the CDR3 reads TGTGCCAGCTCACCCTCGACAGTAAATAATTCACCCCTCCACTTT.

The V call is TRBV2, the J call TRBJ2-7, with 9 bases aligning to TRBD1. This CDR3 has 15 residues. Germline lookup yields CDR1 SNHLY and CDR2 FYNNEI. The V gene end was trimmed by 6 bases and the J gene end by 1 base; junction bases not matched to a gene: 7. Here the CDR3 DNA reads TGTGCCAGCAGGGCGACAGGGGGACCATCCTACGAGCAGTACTTC. Protein: CASRATGGPSYEQYF.

V usage is TRBV12-5 and J usage is TRBJ2-1; 11 bases match TRBD2. Germline V gives CDR1 LGHNT, CDR2 FRNRAP. This CDR3 has 16 residues. Losses at the gene ends were 5 bases for V and 0 bases for J; bases not matched to a gene: 3. CDR3 sequence reads: CASGGSGRASYNEQFF. The CDR3 coding sequence is TGTGCTAGTGGTGGTAGCGGGAGGGCCTCCTACAATGAGCAGTTCTTC.

V usage is TRBV5-1 and J usage is TRBJ1-6; possible D gene TRBD1, 6 bases. V lost 4 bases and J 8 bases, leaving 19 bases between the germline ends. The germline gives CDR1 SGHRS, CDR2 YFSETQ. This CDR3 is built from 16 residues. This CDR3 reads CASSALGALTDSPLHF. The CDR3 bases are TGCGCCAGCAGCGCCTTGGGGGCCCTTACCGATTCACCCCTCCACTTT. Full variable domain (rest looked up from reference TRBV5-1 and TRBJ1-6): KAGVTQTPRYLIKTRGQQVTLSCSPISGHRSVSWYQQTPGQGLQFLFEYFSETQRNKGNFPGRFSGRQFSNSRSEMNVSTLELGDSALYLCASSALGALTDSPLHFGNGTRLTVT.

The V and J genes are TRBV2 and TRBJ2-2; D might be TRBD1 (6 bases). Trimming shortened V by 7 bases and J by 4 bases, and 13 bases separated the two germline ends. Germline-derived CDR1 and CDR2 are SNHLY and FYNNEI. The CDR3 runs 14 residues. The CDR3 sequence is CASMPGETTGELFF. The CDR3, as DNA: TGTGCCAGCATGCCAGGGGAAACCACCGGGGAGCTGTTTTTT.

V usage is TRBV28 and J usage is TRBJ1-6; tentative D call: TRBD1 (5 bases). Trimming shortened V by 5 bases and J by 10 bases, and 15 bases separated the two germline ends. The CDR3 contains 14 residues. CDR1 is MDHEN, CDR2 SYDVKM, per germline. The CDR3 coding sequence is TGTGCCAGCAGTCTGGAAGGGGTAGGCTCACCCCTCCACTTT. Residues: CASSLEGVGSPLHF.

The count of this clone is one. The chain joins TRBV30 to TRBJ2-5, with TRBD2 as a possible D gene (7 bases). The J call may not be correct, given that the DNA end is closer to TRBJ2-7. The CDR3 is 12 amino acids. Per the germline V gene, CDR1 is GTSNPN and CDR2 is SVGIG (reference sequence). The DNA for the CDR3 is TGTGCCTGGAGGGGGGGGCGGAACGAGCAGTACTTC. Translation gives CAWRGGRNEQYF.

J is TRBJ1-1 and V is TRBV11-3; D is ambiguous. The CDR3 runs to 13 residues. Germline CDR1 is SGHNT and CDR2 is YENEEA. Trimming took off 5 bases at V and 0 bases at J, with 7 bases between the two ends. The CDR3 DNA follows: TGTGCCAGCAGCCTCACAGTGAACACTGAAGCTTTCTTT. It yields the protein CASSLTVNTEAFF.